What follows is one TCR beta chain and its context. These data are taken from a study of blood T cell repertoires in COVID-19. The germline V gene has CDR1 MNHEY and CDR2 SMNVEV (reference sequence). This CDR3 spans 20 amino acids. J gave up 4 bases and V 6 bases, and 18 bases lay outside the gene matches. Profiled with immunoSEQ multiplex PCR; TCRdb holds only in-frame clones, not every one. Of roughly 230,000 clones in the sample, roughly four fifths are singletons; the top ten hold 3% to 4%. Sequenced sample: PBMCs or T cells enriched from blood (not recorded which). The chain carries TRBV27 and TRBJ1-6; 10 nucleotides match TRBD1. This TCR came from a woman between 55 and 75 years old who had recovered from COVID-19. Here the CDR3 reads CASRSFRDRGSRDYNSPLHF. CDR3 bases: TGTGCCAGCAGGTCCTTCCGGGACAGGGGCTCGCGGGATTATAATTCACCCCTCCACTTT.